The rows below give T cell receptor beta chains drawn from one sample of a study of cytomegalovirus exposure and HLA in healthy donors. Data came from immunoSEQ multiplex PCR; TCRdb stores just in-frame clones and leaves some out. The table records about 170,000 clones, around 84% of them present only once. The sequenced sample was PBMCs. Every receptor here comes from a man aged 25-45 years in good health and CMV-seropositive. Each CDR3 is given with its conserved first and last residue. D genes are given only for firm matches. Expanded clones are given a class, and other clones once, few, many or no size at all.

d_call,v_call,clone_size,j_call,cdr3_aa,cdr3_nt
.,TRBV4-2,.,TRBJ2-7,CASSQGLAGDYEQYF,TGTGCCAGCAGCCAAGGACTGGCGGGTGATTACGAGCAGTACTTC
TRBD2,TRBV6-5,.,TRBJ2-7,CASSPRTSGKEYF,TGTGCCAGCTCGCCCCGGACTAGCGGAAAGGAGTACTTC
.,TRBV2,few,TRBJ1-1,CASTVWSMNTEAFF,TGTGCCAGCACAGTGTGGTCCATGAACACTGAAGCTTTCTTT
.,TRBV28,few,TRBJ2-3,CASNPASQDTQYF,TGTGCCAGCAACCCCGCTAGTCAGGATACGCAGTATTTT
TRBD2,TRBV7-2,.,TRBJ2-1,CASSRLAGGPSYNEQFF,TGTGCCAGCAGCCGACTAGCGGGAGGCCCCTCCTACAATGAGCAGTTCTTC
.,TRBV5-6,.,TRBJ1-5,CASTWGGEPNQPQHF,TGTGCCAGCACCTGGGGGGGGGAACCCAATCAGCCCCAGCATTTT
.,TRBV5-1,.,TRBJ2-5,CASSLGYRETQYF,TGCGCCAGCAGCTTGGGGTACAGGGAGACCCAGTACTTC
TRBD1,TRBV5-4,.,TRBJ2-2,CASSSEQGATGELFF,TGTGCCAGCAGCTCGGAACAGGGGGCGACCGGGGAGCTGTTTTTT
TRBD1,TRBV11-2,.,TRBJ2-5,CASSNDREETQYF,TGTGCCAGCAGCAATGACAGGGAAGAGACCCAGTACTTC
TRBD1,TRBV12-5,.,TRBJ1-2,CASALGTGAYGYTF,TGTGCTAGTGCCCTAGGGACAGGCGCCTATGGCTACACCTTC
.,TRBV7-9,.,TRBJ2-5,CASSLGIPGLETQYF,TGTGCCAGCAGCTTAGGGATACCGGGACTAGAGACCCAGTACTTC
.,TRBV7-2,.,TRBJ2-1,CASSPSVAAQFF,TGTGCCAGCAGCCCCTCAGTAGCGGCGCAGTTCTTC
TRBD2,TRBV7-3,.,TRBJ2-5,CASSLTGLAETQYF,TGTGCCAGCAGCTTAACAGGACTAGCCGAGACCCAGTACTTC
.,TRBV5-8,.,TRBJ1-1,CASSLRGTEAFF,TGTGCCAGCAGCTTGCGGGGAACTGAAGCTTTCTTT
.,TRBV11-3,.,TRBJ2-2,CASSSGLNTGELFF,TGTGCCAGCAGCTCGGGACTTAACACCGGGGAGCTGTTTTTT
.,TRBV7-9,.,TRBJ1-2,CASSPRPGARDGYTF,TGTGCCAGCAGCCCCCGCCCAGGGGCCCGGGATGGCTACACCTTC
TRBD1,TRBV12-5,.,TRBJ2-7,CASAPWTGVYEQYF,TGTGCTAGTGCCCCGTGGACAGGGGTTTACGAGCAGTACTTC
TRBD1,TRBV7-2,once,TRBJ2-5,CASSLGVQGAKTQYF,TGTGCCAGCAGCTTGGGGGTTCAGGGGGCGAAGACCCAGTACTTC
.,TRBV30,.,TRBJ2-6,CALEGDNSDSGANVLTF,TGTGCCCTTGAAGGGGACAACTCCGACTCTGGGGCCAACGTCCTGACTTTC
.,TRBV9,.,TRBJ1-5,CASSVGGGNQPQHF,TGTGCCAGCAGCGTAGGCGGGGGGAATCAGCCCCAGCATTTT
.,TRBV5-4,.,TRBJ1-2,CASSLDGSNYGYTF,TGTGCCAGCAGCTTGGACGGGTCCAACTATGGCTACACCTTC
TRBD1,TRBV11-3,.,TRBJ2-4,CASSKQGARAKNIQYF,TGTGCCAGCAGCAAACAGGGGGCGCGGGCCAAAAACATTCAGTACTTC